The 3 T cell receptor beta chains below come from one sample, sequenced in a study of tumor-infiltrating lymphocytes in primary liver carcinoma. The researchers obtained blood RNA from unsorted whole blood and also extracted germline DNA. Total RNA amounting to roughly 480 ng was the source from which TCR beta cDNA was made with a constant-region primer. Three nested multiplex PCR rounds, a slightly modified ARM-PCR, produced the libraries for TCR beta. For approximately 11 cycles apiece, the opening two PCR rounds ran with TRBV1-TRBV30 forward primers and a C-beta reverse primer. In TCRdb, the multiplex PCR reads were re-called with MiXCR into one record per CDR3 protein. The sample has about 300,000 distinct CDR3 sequences, more than 55% seen once. Source material: peripheral blood. These receptors were taken from a man aged 35-49 years with primary liver carcinoma and hepatitis B virus infection.

Details on this clonotype: As the CDR3 is not closed by the conserved phenylalanine or tryptophan, this likely results from a read error. Because the CDR3's place on the DNA is in doubt, the DNA is left out and the CDR3 is given as listed by TCRdb. This chain uses TRBV6-1 with TRBJ2-3; TRBD2 is the table's D call, not checked against the DNA. Germline CDR1 is MNHNS and CDR2 is SASEGT. The CDR3 is 14 residues long, ends included. This chain's CDR3 is CASLLAGGYDMQYY.

The CDR3 reads CASSFGTGANYGYTF. As DNA, the CDR3 is TGTGCCAGCAGCTTTGGGACAGGGGCTAACTATGGCTACACCTTC. The chain uses TRBV7-9 and TRBJ1-2, with 10 positions matching TRBD1. The germline V gene has CDR1 SEHNR and CDR2 FQNEAQ (reference sequence). V shed 3 bases, J shed 0 bases, and the junction held 1 base outside the gene matches. This CDR3 contains 15 residues.

The chain is built from TRBV7-8 and TRBJ1-2, with D maybe TRBD1 (5 bases). Per the germline V gene, CDR1 is SGHVS and CDR2 is FQNEAQ. Trimming removed 0 bases from V and 0 bases from J, with 14 bases in between. The CDR3 has 17 amino acids. CDR3 amino acids: CASSLALGEAANYGYTF. CDR3 nucleotides: TGTGCCAGCAGCTTAGCTTTGGGGGAGGCGGCTAACTATGGCTACACCTTC.